This TCR beta chain was recovered during a study of blood T cell repertoires in COVID-19. For the study at large: Samples of COVID-19 (acute and convalescent) were obtained from the United States, Italy and Spain.

Participant age was about 18 to 100 years, and participants resided in 25 or so US areas. Exposed participants encountered a COVID-19 case during the 2 weeks preceding study entry. The CDR3 covers 16 residues. Trimming took 4 bases from V and 3 from J; bases not matched to a gene: 9. Germline values: CDR1 LNHDA, CDR2 SQIVND (reference sequence). Sequencing used immunoSEQ multiplex PCR; TCRdb keeps in-frame clones, though not all of them. The sample lists approximately 380,000 clones, approximately 90% occurring once. The TCR was taken from a woman aged 40 to 50 who had been exposed to COVID-19. The sequenced material came from PBMCs or T cells enriched from blood (not recorded which). This sequence joins TRBV19 and TRBJ2-1, with 7 bases lining up with TRBD1. The CDR3 nucleotides read TGTGCCAGTAGTACCGATACCGGGACAGTCTACAATGAGCAGTTCTTC. Protein product: CASSTDTGTVYNEQFF.